The T cell receptor beta chain described here comes from a study of blood T cells in healthy people across ages. Points from the study as a whole: Aged donors had fewer naive CD4+ cells and lower diversity than long-lived donors.

Concerning this clonotype: Antigen unknown. Just one base apart from a much larger clone, this may be a read error.

The second PCR ran roughly 6 to 11 cycles with a sample-barcoded 5' primer and J-beta primers. The yield of each sample was at least 3 million CDR3-containing paired-end reads. TCRdb itself ran the 5' RACE reads through MiXCR, one entry per CDR3 protein. The data hold 1.5 million to 2 million distinct CDR3 sequences, with roughly 27% observed a single time. Trimming cost V 4 bases and J 7 bases; bases outside gene matches: 9. The germline V gene encodes CDR1 SQVTM and CDR2 ANQGSEA. This CDR3 spans 13 amino acids. Peripheral blood, roughly 9.3 milliliters per donor, was collected. Each sample yielded at least 6 million isolated PBMCs.

Sequencing input: blood. The clonotype was recovered from a woman in her twenties or thirties in good health. The chain recombines TRBV29-1 with TRBJ1-2; 7 nucleotides align to TRBD1. CDR3 sequence reads: CSVVTGTESGYTF. As DNA, the CDR3 is TGCAGCGTTGTAACCGGGACAGAGTCTGGCTACACCTTC.